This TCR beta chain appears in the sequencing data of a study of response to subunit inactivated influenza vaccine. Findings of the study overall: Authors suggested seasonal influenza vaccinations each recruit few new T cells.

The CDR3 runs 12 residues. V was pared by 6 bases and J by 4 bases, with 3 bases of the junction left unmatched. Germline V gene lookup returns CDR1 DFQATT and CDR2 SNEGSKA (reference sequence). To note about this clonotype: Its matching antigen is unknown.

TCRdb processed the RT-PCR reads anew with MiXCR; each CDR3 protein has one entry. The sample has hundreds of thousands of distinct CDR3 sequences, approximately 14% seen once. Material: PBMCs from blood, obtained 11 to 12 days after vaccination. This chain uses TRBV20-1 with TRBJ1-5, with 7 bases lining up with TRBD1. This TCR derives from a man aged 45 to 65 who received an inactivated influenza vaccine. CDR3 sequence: CSAGQVNQPQHF. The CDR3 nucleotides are TGCAGTGCCGGACAGGTAAATCAGCCCCAGCATTTT.